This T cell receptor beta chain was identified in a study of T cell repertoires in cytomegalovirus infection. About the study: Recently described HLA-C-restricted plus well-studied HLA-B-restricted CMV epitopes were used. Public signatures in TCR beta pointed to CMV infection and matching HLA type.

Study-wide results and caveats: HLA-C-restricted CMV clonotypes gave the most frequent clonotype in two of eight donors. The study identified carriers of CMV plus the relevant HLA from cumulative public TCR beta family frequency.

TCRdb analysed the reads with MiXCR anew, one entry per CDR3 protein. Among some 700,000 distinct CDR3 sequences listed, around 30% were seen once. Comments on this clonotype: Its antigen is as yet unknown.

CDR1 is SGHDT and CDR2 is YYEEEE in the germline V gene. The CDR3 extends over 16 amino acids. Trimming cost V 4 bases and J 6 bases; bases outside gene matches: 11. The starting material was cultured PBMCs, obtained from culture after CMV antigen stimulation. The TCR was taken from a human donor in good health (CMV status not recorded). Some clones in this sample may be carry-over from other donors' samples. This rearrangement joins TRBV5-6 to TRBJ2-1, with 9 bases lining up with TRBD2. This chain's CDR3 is CASSPLAGGRFNEQFF. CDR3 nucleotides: TGTGCCAGCAGCCCCCTGGCGGGGGGGCGCTTCAATGAGCAGTTCTTC.